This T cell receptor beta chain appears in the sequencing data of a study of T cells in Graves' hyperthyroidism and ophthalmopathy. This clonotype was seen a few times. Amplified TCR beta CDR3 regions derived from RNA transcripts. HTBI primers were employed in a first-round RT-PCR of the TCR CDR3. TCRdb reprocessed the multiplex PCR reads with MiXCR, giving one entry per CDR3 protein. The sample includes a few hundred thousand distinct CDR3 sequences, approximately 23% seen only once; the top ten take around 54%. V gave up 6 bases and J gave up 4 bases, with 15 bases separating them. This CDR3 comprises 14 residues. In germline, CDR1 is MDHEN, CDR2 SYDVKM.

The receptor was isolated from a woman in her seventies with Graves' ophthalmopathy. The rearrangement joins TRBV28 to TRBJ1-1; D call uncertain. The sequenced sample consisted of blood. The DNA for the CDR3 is TGTGCCAGCAGCCCAAGGGTAGGGAGCACTGAAGCTTTCTTT. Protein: CASSPRVGSTEAFF. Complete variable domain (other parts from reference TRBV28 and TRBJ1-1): DVKVTQSSRYLVKRTGEKVFLECVQDMDHENMFWYRQDPGLGLRLIYFSYDVKMKEKGDIPEGYSVSREKKERFSLILESASTNQTSMYLCASSPRVGSTEAFFGQGTRLTVV.